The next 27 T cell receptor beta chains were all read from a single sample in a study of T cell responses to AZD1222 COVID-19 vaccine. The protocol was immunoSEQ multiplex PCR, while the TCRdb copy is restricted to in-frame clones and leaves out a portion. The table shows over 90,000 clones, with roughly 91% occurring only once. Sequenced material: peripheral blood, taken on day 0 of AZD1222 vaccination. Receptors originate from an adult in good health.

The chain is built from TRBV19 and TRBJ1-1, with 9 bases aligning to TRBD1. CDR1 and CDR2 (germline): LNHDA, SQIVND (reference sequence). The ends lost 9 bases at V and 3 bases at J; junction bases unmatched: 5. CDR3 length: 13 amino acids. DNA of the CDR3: TGTGCCAGCCGACGGGACAGGGACACTGAAGCTTTCTTT. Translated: CASRRDRDTEAFF.

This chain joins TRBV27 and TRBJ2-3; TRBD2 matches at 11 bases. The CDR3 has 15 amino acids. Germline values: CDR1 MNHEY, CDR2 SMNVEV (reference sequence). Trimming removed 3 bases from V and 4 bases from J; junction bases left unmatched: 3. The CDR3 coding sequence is TGTGCCAGCAGTTTCACTAGCGGGAGCTCAGATACGCAGTATTTT. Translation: CASSFTSGSSDTQYF.

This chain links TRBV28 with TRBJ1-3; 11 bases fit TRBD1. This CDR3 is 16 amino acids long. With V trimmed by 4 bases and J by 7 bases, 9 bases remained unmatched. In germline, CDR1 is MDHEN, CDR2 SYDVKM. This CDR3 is CASSYKTGQGGNTIYF. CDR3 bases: TGTGCCAGCAGTTACAAGACGGGACAGGGGGGGAACACCATATATTTT.

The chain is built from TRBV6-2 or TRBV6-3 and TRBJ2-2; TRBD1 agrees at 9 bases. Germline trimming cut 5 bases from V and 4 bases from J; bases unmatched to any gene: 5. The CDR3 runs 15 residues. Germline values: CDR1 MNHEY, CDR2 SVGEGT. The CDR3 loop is CASSTPGQGTGELFF. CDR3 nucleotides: TGTGCCAGCAGTACTCCGGGACAGGGCACCGGGGAGCTGTTTTTT.

The DNA for the CDR3 is TGTGCCACCAGTGATAGGGTAGGCCCTCAAGAGACCCAGTACTTC. Its translation: CATSDRVGPQETQYF. This chain uses TRBV24-1 with TRBJ2-5, with D unclear. The CDR3 is 15 residues long. V dropped 3 bases and J dropped 2 bases, with 12 bases sitting between them. The germline CDR1 and CDR2 sequences are KGHDR and SFDVKD.

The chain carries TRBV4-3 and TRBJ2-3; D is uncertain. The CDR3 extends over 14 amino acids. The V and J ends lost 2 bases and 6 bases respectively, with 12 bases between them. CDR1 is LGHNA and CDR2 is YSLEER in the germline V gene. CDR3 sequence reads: CASSQSGPSDTQYF. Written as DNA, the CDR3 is TGCGCCAGCAGCCAATCCGGACCTTCGGATACGCAGTATTTT.

CDR3 coding DNA: TGCGCCAGCAGCTCTGGAGGGACAGCGGCTAATGAAAAACTGTTTTTT. The encoded protein is CASSSGGTAANEKLFF. The chain joins TRBV5-1 to TRBJ1-4, with 7 bases fitting TRBD1. The CDR3 contains 16 residues. The V segment lost 3 bases and the J segment 3 bases; nucleotides outside the gene matches: 8. CDR1 is SGHRS, CDR2 YFSETQ, per germline. Drawing the rest from reference TRBV5-1 and TRBJ1-4, the complete variable domain is KAGVTQTPRYLIKTRGQQVTLSCSPISGHRSVSWYQQTPGQGLQFLFEYFSETQRNKGNFPGRFSGRQFSNSRSEMNVSTLELGDSALYLCASSSGGTAANEKLFFGSGTQLSVL.

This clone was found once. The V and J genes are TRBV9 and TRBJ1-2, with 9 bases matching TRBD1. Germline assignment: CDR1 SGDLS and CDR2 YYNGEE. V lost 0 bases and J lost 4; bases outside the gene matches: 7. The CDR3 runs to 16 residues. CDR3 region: CASSVARDRDPYGYTF. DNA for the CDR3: TGTGCCAGCAGCGTAGCCCGGGACAGGGACCCCTATGGCTACACCTTC.

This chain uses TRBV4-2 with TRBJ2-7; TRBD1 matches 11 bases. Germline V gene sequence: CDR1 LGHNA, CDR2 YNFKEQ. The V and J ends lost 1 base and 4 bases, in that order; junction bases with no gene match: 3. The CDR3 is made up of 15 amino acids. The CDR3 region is CASSQGGTGGYEQYF. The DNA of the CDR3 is TGTGCCAGCAGCCAAGGAGGGACAGGGGGTTACGAGCAGTACTTC.

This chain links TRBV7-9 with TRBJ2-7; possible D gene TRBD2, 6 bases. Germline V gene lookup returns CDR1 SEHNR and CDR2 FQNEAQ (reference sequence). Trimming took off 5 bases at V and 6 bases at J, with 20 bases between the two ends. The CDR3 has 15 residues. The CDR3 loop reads CASSHLLVNSGEQYF. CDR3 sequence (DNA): TGTGCCAGCAGCCACTTACTAGTGAATAGCGGCGAGCAGTACTTC.

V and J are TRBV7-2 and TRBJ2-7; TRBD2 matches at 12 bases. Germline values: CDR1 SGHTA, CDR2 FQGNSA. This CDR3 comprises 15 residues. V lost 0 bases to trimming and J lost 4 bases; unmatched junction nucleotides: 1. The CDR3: CASSLATSGSYEQYF. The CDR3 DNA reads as TGTGCCAGCAGCTTAGCGACTAGCGGGAGTTACGAGCAGTACTTC.

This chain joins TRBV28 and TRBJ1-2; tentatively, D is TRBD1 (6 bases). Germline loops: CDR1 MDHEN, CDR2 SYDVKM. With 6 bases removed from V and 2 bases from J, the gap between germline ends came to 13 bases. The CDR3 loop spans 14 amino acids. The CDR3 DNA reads TGTGCCAGCAGGGGGGGGCGGTTGAACTATGGCTACACCTTC. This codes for CASRGGRLNYGYTF.

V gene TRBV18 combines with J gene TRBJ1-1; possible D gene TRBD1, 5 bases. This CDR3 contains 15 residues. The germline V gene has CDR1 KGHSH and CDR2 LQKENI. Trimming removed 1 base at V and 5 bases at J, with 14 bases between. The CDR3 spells CASSPLGAGQTEAFF. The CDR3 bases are TGTGCCAGCTCACCACTTGGGGCAGGGCAAACTGAAGCTTTCTTT.

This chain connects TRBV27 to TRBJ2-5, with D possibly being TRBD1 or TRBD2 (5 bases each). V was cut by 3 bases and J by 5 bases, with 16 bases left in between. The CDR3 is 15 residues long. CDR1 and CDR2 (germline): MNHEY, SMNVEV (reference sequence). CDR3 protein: CASSFSGTTRETQYF. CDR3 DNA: TGTGCCAGCAGTTTCTCCGGGACCACCAGGGAGACCCAGTACTTC.

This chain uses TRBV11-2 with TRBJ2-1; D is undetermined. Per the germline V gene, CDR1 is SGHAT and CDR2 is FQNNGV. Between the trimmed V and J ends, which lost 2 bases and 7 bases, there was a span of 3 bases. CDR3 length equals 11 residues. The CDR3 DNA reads TGTGCCAGCAGCTTACGGAATGAGCAGTTCTTC. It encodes CASSLRNEQFF.

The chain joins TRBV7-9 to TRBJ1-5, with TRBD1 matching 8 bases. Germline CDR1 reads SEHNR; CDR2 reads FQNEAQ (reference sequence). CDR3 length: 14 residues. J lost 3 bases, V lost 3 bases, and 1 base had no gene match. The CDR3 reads CASSLTGVNQPQHF. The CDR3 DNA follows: TGTGCCAGCAGCTTGACAGGGGTCAATCAGCCCCAGCATTTT.

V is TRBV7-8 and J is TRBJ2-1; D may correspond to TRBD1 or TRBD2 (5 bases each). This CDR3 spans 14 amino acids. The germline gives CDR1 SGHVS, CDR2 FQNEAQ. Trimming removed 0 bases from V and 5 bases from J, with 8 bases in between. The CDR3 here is CASSLAGTNNEQFF. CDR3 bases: TGTGCCAGCAGCTTAGCCGGGACGAACAATGAGCAGTTCTTC.

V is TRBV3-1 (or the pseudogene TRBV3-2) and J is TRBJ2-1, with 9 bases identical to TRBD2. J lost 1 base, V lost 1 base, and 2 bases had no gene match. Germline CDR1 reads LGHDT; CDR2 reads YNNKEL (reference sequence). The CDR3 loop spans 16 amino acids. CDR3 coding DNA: TGTGCCAGCAGCCAAGCGGCGGGAGGGTCCTACAATGAGCAGTTCTTC. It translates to CASSQAAGGSYNEQFF.

In DNA form, the CDR3 reads TGTGCCAGCAGCCCTAACCCACAAATCGGGGGCTACACCTTC. Its translation: CASSPNPQIGGYTF. The V gene is TRBV7-3, the J gene TRBJ1-2; no clear D gene. CDR1 is SGHTA, CDR2 FQGTGA, per germline. The CDR3 totals 14 residues. V was cut by 5 bases and J by 8 bases, with 18 bases left in between.

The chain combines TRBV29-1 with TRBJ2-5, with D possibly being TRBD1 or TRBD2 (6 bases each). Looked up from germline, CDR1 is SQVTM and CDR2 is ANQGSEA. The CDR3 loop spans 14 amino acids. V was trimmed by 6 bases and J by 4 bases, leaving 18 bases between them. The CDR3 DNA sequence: TGCAGCGTCCAACTCGAAGGGGGAGGAGAGACCCAGTACTTC. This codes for CSVQLEGGGETQYF.

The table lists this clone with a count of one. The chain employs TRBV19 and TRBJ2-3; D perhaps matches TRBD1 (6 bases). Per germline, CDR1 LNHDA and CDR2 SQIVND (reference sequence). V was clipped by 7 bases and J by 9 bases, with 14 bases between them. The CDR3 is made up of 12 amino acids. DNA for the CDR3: TGTGCCAGTACCGAAGGGGGTGGAACGCAGTATTTT. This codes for CASTEGGGTQYF.

The CDR3 DNA sequence: TGTGCCAGCAGTGCCGGGGGGGCCTACAATGAGCAGTTCTTC. Its protein product is CASSAGGAYNEQFF. The rearrangement links TRBV28 to TRBJ2-1; 8 positions agree with TRBD2. V lost 5 bases, J lost 2 bases, and 2 bases stayed unmatched. Germline CDR1 MDHEN, CDR2 SYDVKM. The CDR3 has 14 amino acids.

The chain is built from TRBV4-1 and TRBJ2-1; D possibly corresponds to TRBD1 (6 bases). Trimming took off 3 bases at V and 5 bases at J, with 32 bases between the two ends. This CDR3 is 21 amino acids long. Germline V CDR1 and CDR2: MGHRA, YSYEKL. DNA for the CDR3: TGCGCCAGCAGCCAGCCGCACGCACAGGGCCCGTGGCTCGAAATAAACAATGAGCAGTTCTTC. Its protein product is CASSQPHAQGPWLEINNEQFF.

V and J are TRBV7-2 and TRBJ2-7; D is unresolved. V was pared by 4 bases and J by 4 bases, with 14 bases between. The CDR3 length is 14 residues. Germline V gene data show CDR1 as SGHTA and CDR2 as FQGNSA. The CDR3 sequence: CASSSTPPGYEQYF. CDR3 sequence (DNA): TGTGCCAGCAGCTCAACACCGCCCGGGTACGAGCAGTACTTC.

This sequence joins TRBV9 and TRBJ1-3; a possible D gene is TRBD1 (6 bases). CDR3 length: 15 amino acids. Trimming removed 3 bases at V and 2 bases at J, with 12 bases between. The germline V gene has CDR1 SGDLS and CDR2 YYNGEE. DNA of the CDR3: TGTGCCAGCAGCGAAACCCCAGGGGCTGGAAACACCATATATTTT. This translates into CASSETPGAGNTIYF.

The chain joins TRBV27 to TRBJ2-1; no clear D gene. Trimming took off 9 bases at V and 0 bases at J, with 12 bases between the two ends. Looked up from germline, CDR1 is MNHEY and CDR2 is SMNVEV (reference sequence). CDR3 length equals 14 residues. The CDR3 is CASSPSSSYNEQFF. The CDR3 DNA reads TGTGCCAGTTCTCCCTCTAGCTCCTACAATGAGCAGTTCTTC.

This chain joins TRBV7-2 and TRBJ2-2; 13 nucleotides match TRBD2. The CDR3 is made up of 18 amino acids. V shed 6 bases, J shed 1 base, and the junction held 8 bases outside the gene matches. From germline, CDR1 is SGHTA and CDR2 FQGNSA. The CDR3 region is CASRILGLAGRNTGELFF. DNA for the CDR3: TGTGCCAGCAGAATTCTGGGACTAGCGGGAAGGAACACCGGGGAGCTGTTTTTT.